The clone carrying this T cell receptor (beta chain) was counted only a few times. The antigen remains undetermined. Reverse transcription of all isolated RNA meant that expressed TCRB transcripts were sequenced. Profiled with immunoSEQ multiplex PCR; TCRdb holds only in-frame clones, not every one. The top ten clones hold 0.053% of a sample with hundreds of thousands of clones, around 65% of them seen once. Deletions cut 5 bases from V and 0 bases from J, with 9 bases between. Germline-derived CDR1 and CDR2 are SGHTA and FQGNSA. The CDR3 has 14 residues. The data were taken from a study of beta chain features in type 1 diabetes. Whole-study context: Patients shared similar age, gender and cell yields with healthy donors.

Study-level results: At VDJ recombination sites, type 1 diabetes patients had fewer insertions and more deleted nucleotides.

Sequenced input: naive CD4+ T cells from blood. The chain recombines TRBV7-2 with TRBJ2-3; TRBD2 is a possible D gene (6 bases). The sequence derives from a man aged 25 to 40 in good health. CDR3: CASSPSVSTDTQYF. The CDR3 nucleotides are TGTGCCAGCAGCCCTAGCGTTAGCACAGATACGCAGTATTTT.